This T cell receptor (beta chain) was captured by sequencing in a study of cytomegalovirus exposure and HLA in healthy donors. Study observations and caveats: For most subjects, TCR beta sequences were reported to predict HLA-A and HLA-B alleles with accuracy.

Each donor's status was that of a healthy bone marrow donor. The PCR contained 60 Vbeta and 13 Jbeta primers. Clones were read by immunoSEQ multiplex PCR, and TCRdb kept only the in-frame ones, dropping some. The sample consists of 100,000 to 150,000 clones, approximately 85% of them appearing once. As concerns this clone: Its specificity is unknown.

The V gene lost 0 bases and the J gene lost 3 bases, with 5 bases spanning the gap. The CDR3 is made up of 13 amino acids. Germline CDR1 SGHDN, CDR2 FVKESK. Sequenced sample: PBMCs. The TCR comes from a boy between 10 and 17 years old in good health and CMV-seronegative. V usage is TRBV14 and J usage is TRBJ2-5, with D tentatively TRBD1 (5 bases). Here the CDR3 DNA reads TGTGCCAGCAGCCAAGAGACAGAAGAGACCCAGTACTTC. Protein: CASSQETEETQYF.